These 21 T cell receptor beta chains were sequenced from one sample in a study of CD8 T cells in ankylosing spondylitis. TCRdb analysed the 5' RACE reads with MiXCR anew, one entry per CDR3 protein. The table records about 300,000 distinct CDR3 sequences, around a tenth of them present only once. Sequencing input: blood, either unsorted or a sorted T cell fraction (not recorded which). The receptors here all came from a female donor with ankylosing spondylitis or in good health (not recorded which).

This clonotype was observed many times. The rearrangement joins TRBV5-1 to TRBJ1-5; 9 bases are shared with TRBD1. V lost 4 bases to trimming and J lost 0 bases; unmatched junction nucleotides: 8. Germline values: CDR1 SGHRS, CDR2 YFSETQ. The CDR3 sequence is 17 residues long. As DNA, the CDR3 is TGCGCCAGCAGCCTGGGACAGGGTGATTATAGCAATCAGCCCCAGCATTTT. This gives the protein CASSLGQGDYSNQPQHF.

This clonotype was seen ten or more times. The J gene is TRBJ2-3, the V gene TRBV20-1; D uncertain. V lost 4 bases to trimming and J lost 2 bases, with 13 bases between them. Germline-derived CDR1 and CDR2 are DFQATT and SNEGSKA (reference sequence). The CDR3 is 14 amino acids. The CDR3 sequence: CSAKGGLSTDTQYF. The CDR3 bases are TGCAGTGCTAAGGGCGGTCTTTCCACAGATACGCAGTATTTT.

This clonotype has ten or more counts. The chain combines TRBV20-1 with TRBJ2-7; D gene uncertain. Trimming took 7 bases from V and 2 from J, leaving 15 bases between them. Per germline, CDR1 DFQATT and CDR2 SNEGSKA (reference sequence). The length of the CDR3 is 13 residues. Written as DNA, the CDR3 is TGCAGTGTCAGCAAGCCGAGCGCCTACGAGCAGTACTTC. This encodes CSVSKPSAYEQYF.

The chain joins TRBV3-1 to TRBJ2-2; D may be TRBD1 (5 bases). Trimming pared 1 base from V and 13 bases from J, leaving 16 bases between. Germline lookup yields CDR1 LGHDT and CDR2 YNNKEL (reference sequence). CDR3 length equals 14 residues. CDR3 in amino acids: CASSQVRTLRGLFF. The CDR3 DNA sequence: TGTGCCAGCAGCCAAGTGAGGACCCTTAGGGGGCTGTTTTTT. Full variable domain (remainder filled in from reference TRBV3-1 and TRBJ2-2): DTAVSQTPKYLVTQMGNDKSIKCEQNLGHDTMYWYKQDSKKFLKIMFSYNNKELIINETVPNRFSPKSPDKAHLNLHINSLELGDSAVYFCASSQVRTLRGLFFGEGSRLTVL.

This clonotype was picked up many times. This chain uses TRBV5-1 with TRBJ2-7; no clear D. The CDR3 is 13 residues long. Per germline, CDR1 SGHRS and CDR2 YFSETQ. Trimming removed 4 bases from V and 2 bases from J, with 10 bases in between. Here the CDR3 DNA reads TGCGCCAGCAGCCGCGACATTACCTACGAGCAGTACTTC. Amino acids: CASSRDITYEQYF.

The J gene is TRBJ2-5, the V gene TRBV7-6, with 7 bases lining up with TRBD1. The V gene's germline CDR1 is SGHVS and CDR2 FNYEAQ. The CDR3 contains 14 residues. J was trimmed by 4 bases and V by 2 bases; bases with no gene match: 4. The CDR3 coding sequence is TGTGCCAGCAGCTTAATGCAGGGGGTAGAGACCCAGTACTTC. Its protein product is CASSLMQGVETQYF. Using reference TRBV7-6 and TRBJ2-5 for the parts outside the CDR3, the full variable domain is GAGVSQSPRYKVTKRGQDVALRCDPISGHVSLYWYRQALGQGPEFLTYFNYEAQQDKSGLPNDRFSAERPEGSISTLTIQRTEQRDSAMYRCASSLMQGVETQYFGPGTRLLVL.

This clonotype was counted many times. The chain links TRBV5-1 to TRBJ2-1, with D possibly being TRBD2 (5 bases). The CDR3 is 12 amino acids. The V and J ends lost 4 bases and 8 bases respectively, with 10 bases between them. CDR1 is SGHRS and CDR2 is YFSETQ in the germline V gene. The CDR3 protein is CASSTLLDEQFF. The CDR3 nucleotides are TGCGCCAGCAGCACCCTACTAGATGAGCAGTTCTTC.

This clonotype was seen ten or more times. CDR3 in DNA: TGCAGCGTTGTGGGGGGTCCCTTCCAAGAGACCCAGTACTTC. Its protein is CSVVGGPFQETQYF. The chain is built from TRBV29-1 and TRBJ2-5; D is possibly TRBD2 (6 bases). In germline, CDR1 is SQVTM, CDR2 ANQGSEA. CDR3 length equals 14 residues. V shed 4 bases and J shed 1 base, with 13 bases lying between them.

This clonotype was seen more than once but under ten times. The chain links TRBV28 to TRBJ1-5, with a weak D call TRBD1 (6 bases). The germline V and J ends were trimmed by 5 bases and 2 bases, with 10 bases remaining between them. Germline assignment: CDR1 MDHEN and CDR2 SYDVKM. The CDR3 consists of 14 residues. The CDR3 here is CASSIAGGNQPQHF. The DNA for the CDR3 is TGTGCCAGCAGTATCGCAGGGGGCAATCAGCCCCAGCATTTT.

This clonotype was seen repeatedly, ten times or more. Here the CDR3 reads CASSLNSDTQYF. In nucleotides, the CDR3 is TGCGCCAGCAGCTTGAACTCAGATACGCAGTATTTT. The V and J genes are TRBV5-1 and TRBJ2-3; D is ambiguous. This CDR3 is 12 amino acids long. Germline-derived CDR1 and CDR2 are SGHRS and YFSETQ. V shed 1 base and J shed 4 bases, with 4 bases lying between them. Full variable domain (remainder filled in from reference TRBV5-1 and TRBJ2-3): KAGVTQTPRYLIKTRGQQVTLSCSPISGHRSVSWYQQTPGQGLQFLFEYFSETQRNKGNFPGRFSGRQFSNSRSEMNVSTLELGDSALYLCASSLNSDTQYFGPGTRLTVL.

At least ten counts were recorded for this clonotype. V and J are TRBV5-1 and TRBJ2-1; D is unclear. Deletions cut 0 bases from V and 5 bases from J, with 12 bases between. CDR1 is SGHRS, CDR2 YFSETQ, per germline. The CDR3 sequence is 15 residues long. The CDR3: CASSLVTVGDNEQFF. Here the CDR3 DNA reads TGCGCCAGCAGCTTGGTTACAGTCGGAGACAATGAGCAGTTCTTC.

The chain recombines TRBV7-9 with TRBJ1-6, with D possibly being TRBD1 (5 bases). Germline V gene lookup returns CDR1 SEHNR and CDR2 FQNEAQ (reference sequence). The V gene lost 2 bases and the J gene lost 7 bases, with 9 bases spanning the gap. The CDR3 length is 14 residues. Here the CDR3 DNA reads TGTGCCAGCAGCTTAAGAGGGGAGAATTCACCCCTCCACTTT. Translated: CASSLRGENSPLHF.

This clonotype has ten or more counts. This rearrangement joins TRBV12-3 or TRBV12-4 to TRBJ1-1, with 7 bases that match TRBD1. V lost 5 bases to trimming and J lost 7 bases; unmatched junction nucleotides: 7. The CDR3 is 13 residues long. The CDR3 nucleotides read TGTGCCAGCAGTCCACAGGGGTGGGGTGAAGCTTTCTTT. Protein product: CASSPQGWGEAFF.

Ten or more counts support this clonotype. The chain joins TRBV12-3 or TRBV12-4 to TRBJ1-1; D unresolved. V lost 2 bases and J 5 bases, leaving 9 bases between the germline ends. The CDR3 is 13 amino acids. The CDR3 DNA follows: TGTGCCAGCAGTTTAACTCGCGGGACTGAAGCTTTCTTT. It codes for CASSLTRGTEAFF.

This clonotype was observed at least ten times. The chain is built from TRBV20-1 and TRBJ2-3, with 14 positions matching TRBD2. The CDR3 spans 17 residues. CDR1 is DFQATT, CDR2 SNEGSKA, per germline (reference sequence). After removal of 7 bases from V and 4 bases from J, the junction contained 13 bases not matched to a gene. As DNA, the CDR3 is TGCAGTGTCCCGATCGGGACTAGCGGGAGAGTAGCAGATACGCAGTATTTT. Translated, it gives CSVPIGTSGRVADTQYF.

This clonotype has a count of ten or more. The chain is built from TRBV5-1 and TRBJ1-2; TRBD1 matches 10 bases. Per germline, CDR1 SGHRS and CDR2 YFSETQ. The junction had 14 bases not matched to a gene; V was cut back by 5 bases and J by 13 bases. The CDR3 length is 14 residues. The CDR3 DNA is TGCGCCAGCAGAACTCCTACCGGGACAGGGGTTCGCACCTTC. Its translation: CASRTPTGTGVRTF. The complete variable domain, with remaining parts taken from reference TRBV5-1 and TRBJ1-2, reads KAGVTQTPRYLIKTRGQQVTLSCSPISGHRSVSWYQQTPGQGLQFLFEYFSETQRNKGNFPGRFSGRQFSNSRSEMNVSTLELGDSALYLCASRTPTGTGVRTFGSGTRLTVV.

The CDR3 bases are TGTGCCAGAAGCATTACGCGGGGGACACCGTCCACCACAGATACGCAGTATTTT. This encodes CARSITRGTPSTTDTQYF. The V call is TRBV5-3, the J call TRBJ2-3; a weak D match, TRBD2 (7 bases). TRBV5-3 is assigned to the ORF class and has an uncertain function. V was pared by 4 bases and J by 2 bases, with 23 bases between. The CDR3 is 18 amino acids.

The J gene is TRBJ1-2, the V gene TRBV24-1; possibly TRBD1 for D (6 bases). There are 14 residues in the CDR3. In germline, CDR1 is KGHDR, CDR2 SFDVKD. With 5 bases removed from V and 8 bases from J, the gap between germline ends came to 17 bases. CDR3 in amino acids: CATSATGTLYGYTF. The CDR3 DNA reads TGTGCCACCAGTGCTACCGGGACACTCTACGGCTACACCTTC.

Comment on this clonotype: This may be a read error: a much more frequent sequence differs by one nucleotide. This chain joins TRBV28 and TRBJ2-1, with D possibly being TRBD1 (5 bases). The CDR3 totals 14 residues. Germline assignment: CDR1 MDHEN and CDR2 SYDVKM. In DNA form, the CDR3 reads TGTGCCAGCACCTCAGGGTTCTCCTACAATGTGCAGTTCTTC. Translation: CASTSGFSYNVQFF.

This clonotype was detected many times. The chain couples TRBV28 to TRBJ2-2; maybe TRBD2 (5 bases). Between the trimmed V and J ends, which lost 2 bases and 6 bases, there was a span of 19 bases. From germline, CDR1 is MDHEN and CDR2 SYDVKM. The CDR3 has 17 residues. CDR3 region: CASSLPLGIKIAGELFF. DNA of the CDR3: TGTGCCAGCAGTTTACCCCTCGGGATAAAGATCGCCGGGGAGCTGTTTTTT.

The gene calls are TRBV5-6 and TRBJ2-3, with 10 bases lining up with TRBD1. Trimming cost V 2 bases and J 6 bases; bases outside gene matches: 6. CDR1 is SGHDT and CDR2 is YYEEEE in the germline V gene. This CDR3 region has 15 residues. CDR3: CASSFPGQGWDTQYF. The CDR3 DNA follows: TGTGCCAGCAGCTTTCCGGGACAGGGGTGGGATACGCAGTATTTT.